Included here is one TCR beta chain sequence, with context. In germline, CDR1 is SGHVS, CDR2 FQNEAQ. Trimming left V 5 bases short and J 0 bases short, with 14 bases between. CDR3 length: 16 residues. These data originate in a study of T cells after yellow fever vaccination. Template switching by 5'RACE produced TCR cDNA, adding a universal primer site and UMIs. Each CDR3 protein is one row after TCRdb ran MiXCR on the 5' RACE reads. The data contain around 600,000 distinct CDR3 sequences, around 12% of them singletons. The rearrangement joins TRBV7-8 to TRBJ1-5; a weak D match, TRBD1 (6 bases). The sequenced sample was PBMCs, obtained on the day of the yellow fever booster vaccination. The TCR was taken from a man aged 30 to 39 who received the YFV17D yellow fever vaccine. In DNA, the CDR3 is TGTGCCAGCAGCCCACAAGGGACAATTAGCAATCAGCCCCAGCATTTT. Protein product: CASSPQGTISNQPQHF.